Following are 16 T cell receptor beta chains from one sample sequenced in a study of shared clonotypes between healthy human individuals. Clones were read by immunoSEQ multiplex PCR, and TCRdb kept only the in-frame ones, dropping some. The sample gives around 2.1 million clones, about 93% of which show up once; approximately 1.7% is in the top ten. The naive CD8 population came from CD45RO-negative cells selected for CCR7, without terminally differentiated effector memory CD45RA+ cells. Sequenced material: naive CD8+ T cells from PBMCs. All receptors derive from a young man in good health. Some clones in this sample may be carry-over from other donors' samples.

In this sample, this clone turned up once. The chain combines TRBV15 with TRBJ2-3; D is undetermined. V was cut by 0 bases and J by 2 bases, with 12 bases left in between. This CDR3 is built from 16 residues. Per the germline V gene, CDR1 is LNHNV and CDR2 is YYDKDF (reference sequence). This CDR3 reads CATSREAWLPTDTQYF. The CDR3 DNA reads as TGTGCCACCAGCAGAGAAGCTTGGCTACCCACAGATACGCAGTATTTT.

J is TRBJ1-2 and V is TRBV14, with D possibly matching TRBD1 (6 bases). This CDR3 comprises 17 residues. V lost 0 bases and J 4 bases, leaving 18 bases between the germline ends. CDR1 and CDR2 (germline): SGHDN, FVKESK. The DNA for the CDR3 is TGTGCCAGCAGCCAAGATAGGGGGGGCCGGGCTGGCTATGGCTACACCTTC. Translated: CASSQDRGGRAGYGYTF.

The chain links TRBV4-1 to TRBJ1-1, with 7 bases lining up with TRBD1. Looked up from germline, CDR1 is MGHRA and CDR2 is YSYEKL. The V gene end was trimmed by 3 bases and the J gene end by 0 bases; junction bases not matched to a gene: 4. This CDR3 is built from 15 residues. CDR3 in amino acids: CASSHTQGLNTEAFF. In DNA, the CDR3 is TGCGCCAGCAGCCACACACAGGGGCTGAACACTGAAGCTTTCTTT.

This chain uses TRBV18 with TRBJ1-2; D ambiguous. This CDR3 has 14 amino acids. Germline values: CDR1 KGHSH, CDR2 LQKENI. Trimming took off 4 bases at V and 4 bases at J, with 13 bases between the two ends. The CDR3 loop reads CASSLGSKLYGYTF. CDR3 sequence (DNA): TGTGCCAGCTCACTAGGATCCAAACTCTATGGCTACACCTTC.

The V gene is TRBV19, the J gene TRBJ2-3; TRBD2 matches at 14 bases. The CDR3 spans 18 residues. The V and J ends lost 4 bases and 3 bases, in that order; junction bases with no gene match: 9. Germline CDR1 reads LNHDA; CDR2 reads SQIVND (reference sequence). CDR3 residues: CASSTGLAGVVWTDTQYF. For the CDR3, the DNA is TGTGCCAGTAGTACGGGACTAGCGGGAGTGGTTTGGACAGATACGCAGTATTTT.

The chain carries TRBV28 and TRBJ1-3; 7 bases fit TRBD1. The germline V gene encodes CDR1 MDHEN and CDR2 SYDVKM. This CDR3 region has 16 residues. V trimming: 5 bases; J trimming: 9 bases; junction bases outside the gene matches: 16. For the CDR3, the DNA is TGTGCCAGCAGTGGACAGGCAGAGAATTGGTTGGGCACCATATATTTT. It codes for CASSGQAENWLGTIYF.

About this clone: Compared with germline, one end of the junction differs, possibly owing to a read error. V is TRBV9 and J is TRBJ2-3; TRBD1 aligns across 9 bases. CDR3 length equals 13 residues. Germline CDR1 SGDLS, CDR2 YYNGEE. The CDR3 region has the DNA TGTGCCAGCAGCCCCCCCCGGGACAGGGAGACCCATTTT. It yields the protein CASSPPRDRETHF.

This clone was recorded once. The J gene is TRBJ1-1, the V gene TRBV6-1, with TRBD1 as a possible D gene (5 bases). The CDR3 has 15 amino acids. Between the trimmed V and J ends, which lost 3 bases and 3 bases, there was a span of 14 bases. Germline V lookup: CDR1 MNHNS, CDR2 SASEGT. This CDR3 reads CASSDYGGRDTEAFF. As DNA, the CDR3 is TGTGCCAGCAGTGATTACGGGGGAAGGGACACTGAAGCTTTCTTT.

CDR3 loop: CASSVGGNPTPDTQYF. The CDR3 DNA is TGTGCCAGCAGCGTAGGCGGGAACCCGACTCCAGATACGCAGTATTTT. The chain carries TRBV9 and TRBJ2-3, with D perhaps matching TRBD2 (6 bases). V was pared by 0 bases and J by 4 bases, with 15 bases between. In germline, CDR1 is SGDLS, CDR2 YYNGEE. The CDR3 consists of 16 residues.

J is TRBJ2-1 and V is TRBV7-7, with TRBD2 as a possible D gene (5 bases). Germline assignment: CDR1 SSHAT and CDR2 FNYEAQ (reference sequence). The CDR3 covers 14 residues. V was pared by 1 base and J by 4 bases, with 8 bases between. As DNA, the CDR3 is TGTGCCAGCAGCTTAGGCGGGTTTTACAATGAGCAGTTCTTC. Translating it yields CASSLGGFYNEQFF.

The V gene is TRBV10-3, the J gene TRBJ2-3; D unresolved. This CDR3 has 12 amino acids. V dropped 9 bases and J dropped 6 bases, with 13 bases sitting between them. Germline values: CDR1 ENHRY, CDR2 SYGVKD. The CDR3 DNA reads TGTGCCATTGGTGGGATCCGGGATACGCAGTATTTT. The encoded protein is CAIGGIRDTQYF.

About this clone: Other DNA sequences in the sample encode the same CDR3. This chain uses TRBV28 with TRBJ2-1; D may be TRBD2 (6 bases). V lost 2 bases and J lost 7, with 12 bases in between. The V gene's germline CDR1 is MDHEN and CDR2 SYDVKM. This CDR3 region has 14 residues. CDR3 protein: CASSLVGGGNEQFF. CDR3 nucleotide sequence: TGTGCCAGCAGTTTAGTGGGAGGCGGGAATGAGCAGTTCTTC. The variable domain in full, with the rest retrieved from reference TRBV28 and TRBJ2-1, is DVKVTQSSRYLVKRTGEKVFLECVQDMDHENMFWYRQDPGLGLRLIYFSYDVKMKEKGDIPEGYSVSREKKERFSLILESASTNQTSMYLCASSLVGGGNEQFFGPGTRLTVL.

The chain uses TRBV5-6 and TRBJ2-1; tentatively, D is TRBD2 (6 bases). The CDR3 is 12 amino acids. Per the germline V gene, CDR1 is SGHDT and CDR2 is YYEEEE. V was trimmed by 2 bases and J by 14 bases, leaving 14 bases between them. The CDR3 protein is CASSFGTAYEFF. Written as DNA, the CDR3 is TGTGCCAGCAGCTTCGGGACTGCCTACGAGTTCTTC.

This chain links TRBV25-1 with TRBJ1-1, with a tentative D call TRBD1 (5 bases). The V end was cut by 6 bases, the J end by 5 bases, with 16 bases between. CDR3 size: 14 residues. Germline V gives CDR1 MGHDK, CDR2 SYGVNS. This chain's CDR3 is CASSAGPRGTEAFF. The CDR3 DNA sequence: TGTGCCAGCAGCGCTGGACCCCGGGGGACTGAAGCTTTCTTT.

In this sample, this clone turned up a few times. The chain is built from TRBV13 and TRBJ1-1; 7 bases are shared with TRBD1. The germline CDR1 and CDR2 sequences are PRHDT and FYEKMQ (reference sequence). The CDR3 is 14 amino acids. Trimming cost V 3 bases and J 1 base; bases outside gene matches: 2. CDR3 region: CASSLGQSNTEAFF. As DNA, the CDR3 is TGTGCCAGCAGCTTGGGACAGTCGAACACTGAAGCTTTCTTT.

V gene TRBV5-6 combines with J gene TRBJ1-1; D gene ambiguous. Trimming removed 5 bases at V and 7 bases at J, with 12 bases between. In germline, CDR1 is SGHDT, CDR2 YYEEEE. This CDR3 has 12 amino acids. The CDR3: CASRGRGNEAFF. CDR3 nucleotide sequence: TGTGCCAGCAGAGGGCGGGGAAATGAAGCTTTCTTT.